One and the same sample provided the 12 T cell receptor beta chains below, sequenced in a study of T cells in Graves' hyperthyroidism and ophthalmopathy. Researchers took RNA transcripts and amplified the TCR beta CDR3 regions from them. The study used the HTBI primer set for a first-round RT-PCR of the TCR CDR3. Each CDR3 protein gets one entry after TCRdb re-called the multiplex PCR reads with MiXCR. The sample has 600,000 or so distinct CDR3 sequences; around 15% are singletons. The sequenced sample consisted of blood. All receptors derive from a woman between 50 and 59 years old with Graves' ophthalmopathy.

CDR3 in DNA: TGTGCCAGCAGTGAAGTTTTCTCTCCCACCTACGAGCAGTACTTC. Protein: CASSEVFSPTYEQYF. The V call is TRBV6-1, the J call TRBJ2-7; D gene uncertain. Germline V gives CDR1 MNHNS, CDR2 SASEGT. This CDR3 has 15 amino acids. V shed 1 base and J shed 2 bases, with 12 bases lying between them.

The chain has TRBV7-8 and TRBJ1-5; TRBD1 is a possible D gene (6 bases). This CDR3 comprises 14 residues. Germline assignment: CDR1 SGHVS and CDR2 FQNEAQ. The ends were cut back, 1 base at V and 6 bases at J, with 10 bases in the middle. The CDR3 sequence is CASSLERGTQPQHF. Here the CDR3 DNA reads TGTGCCAGCAGCTTAGAAAGGGGGACTCAGCCCCAGCATTTT. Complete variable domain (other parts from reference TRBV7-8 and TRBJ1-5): GAGVSQSPRYKVAKRGQDVALRCDPISGHVSLFWYQQALGQGPEFLTYFQNEAQLDKSGLPSDRFFAERPEGSVSTLKIQRTQQEDSAVYLCASSLERGTQPQHFGDGTRLSIL.

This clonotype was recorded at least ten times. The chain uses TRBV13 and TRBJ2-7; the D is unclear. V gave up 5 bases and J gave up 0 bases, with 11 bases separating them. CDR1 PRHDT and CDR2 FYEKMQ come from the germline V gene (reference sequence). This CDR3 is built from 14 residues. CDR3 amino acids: CASSDQQSSYEQYF. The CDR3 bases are TGTGCCAGCAGCGACCAACAGAGCTCCTACGAGCAGTACTTC.

As DNA, the CDR3 is TGTGCCAGCAGCTCGGACAGGAAGGTCGGAAACACCATATATTTT. Encoded protein: CASSSDRKVGNTIYF. The V and J genes are TRBV7-9 and TRBJ1-3; 7 bases match TRBD1. The germline V gene has CDR1 SEHNR and CDR2 FQNEAQ (reference sequence). Trimming took 4 bases from V and 4 from J; bases not matched to a gene: 7. The CDR3 length is 15 residues.

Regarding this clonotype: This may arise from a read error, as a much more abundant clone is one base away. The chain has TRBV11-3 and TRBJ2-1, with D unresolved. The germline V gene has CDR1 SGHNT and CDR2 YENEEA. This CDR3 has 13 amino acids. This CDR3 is CVSSLLAWNEQFF. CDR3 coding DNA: TGTGTCAGCAGCTTATTAGCATGGAATGAGCAGTTCTTC.

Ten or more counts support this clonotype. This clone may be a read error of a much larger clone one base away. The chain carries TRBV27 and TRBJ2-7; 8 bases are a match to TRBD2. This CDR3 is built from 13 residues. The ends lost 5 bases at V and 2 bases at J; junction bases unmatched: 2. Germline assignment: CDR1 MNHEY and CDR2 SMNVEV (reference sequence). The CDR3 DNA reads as TGTGCCAGCAGTCGGGAGGGTGCCTACGAGCAGTACTTC. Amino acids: CASSREGAYEQYF.

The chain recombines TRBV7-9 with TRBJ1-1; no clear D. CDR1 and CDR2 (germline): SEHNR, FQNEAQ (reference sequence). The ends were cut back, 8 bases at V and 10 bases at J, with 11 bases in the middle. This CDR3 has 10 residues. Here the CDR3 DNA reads TGTGCCAGCGGGAAAGTGGGAGCTTTCTTT. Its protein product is CASGKVGAFF.

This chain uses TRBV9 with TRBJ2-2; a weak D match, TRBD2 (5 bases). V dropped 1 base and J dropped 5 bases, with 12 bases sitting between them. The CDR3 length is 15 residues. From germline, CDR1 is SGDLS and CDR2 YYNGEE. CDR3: CASSVHGEPTGELFF. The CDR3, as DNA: TGTGCCAGCAGCGTACACGGGGAACCAACCGGGGAGCTGTTTTTT.

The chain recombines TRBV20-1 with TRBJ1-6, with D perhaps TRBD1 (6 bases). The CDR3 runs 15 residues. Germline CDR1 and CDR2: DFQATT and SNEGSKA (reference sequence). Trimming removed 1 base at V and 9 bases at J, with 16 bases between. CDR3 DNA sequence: TGCAGTGCTAGAGCCCCAGGGGTATCGGGTTCACCCCTCCACTTT. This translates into CSARAPGVSGSPLHF.

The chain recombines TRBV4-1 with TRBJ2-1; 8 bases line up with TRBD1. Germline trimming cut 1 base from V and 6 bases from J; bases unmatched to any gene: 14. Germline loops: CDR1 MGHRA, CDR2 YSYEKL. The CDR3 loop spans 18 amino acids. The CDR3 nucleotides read TGCGCCAGCAGCCAAGGACAGGGGAAAAGCGTGAGGGGCAATGAGCAGTTCTTC. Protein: CASSQGQGKSVRGNEQFF.

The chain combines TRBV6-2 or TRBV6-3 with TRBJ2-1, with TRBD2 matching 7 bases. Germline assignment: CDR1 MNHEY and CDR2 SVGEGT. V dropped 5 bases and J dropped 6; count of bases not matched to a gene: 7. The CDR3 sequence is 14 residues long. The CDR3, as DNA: TGTGCCAGCAGTCCGCGGACTAGATTCAATGAGCAGTTCTTC. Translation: CASSPRTRFNEQFF.

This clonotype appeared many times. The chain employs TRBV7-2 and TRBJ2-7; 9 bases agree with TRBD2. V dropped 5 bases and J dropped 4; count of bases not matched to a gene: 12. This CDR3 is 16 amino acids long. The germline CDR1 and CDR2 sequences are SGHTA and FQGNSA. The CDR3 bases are TGTGCCAGCAGCCCCCGGGGCGGGAGGGCCAAGTACGAGCAGTACTTC. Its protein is CASSPRGGRAKYEQYF.